This T cell receptor beta chain was retrieved from a study of blood T cell repertoires in COVID-19. Germline CDR1 is LNHDA and CDR2 is SQIVND (reference sequence). The J segment lost 7 bases and the V segment lost 8 bases, leaving 7 bases of the junction unmatched. This CDR3 spans 13 amino acids. All enrollees were about 18 to 89 years old and from approximately 24 US areas. As handled by the study authors: Amplification with reference gene primers provided the estimates of nucleated cell counts. Profiled with immunoSEQ multiplex PCR; TCRdb holds only in-frame clones, not every one. That table gives V, J and clone size, and the DNA gave D and trimming. The sample holds around 400,000 clones, 90% to 95% seen once.

The sequence derives from a woman aged 40-49 years who had been exposed to COVID-19. The V gene is TRBV19, the J gene TRBJ2-5, with 10 bases identical to TRBD1. Specimen: PBMCs or T cells enriched from blood (not recorded which). As DNA, the CDR3 is TGTGCCAGTCGGTGGACAGGGGGTGGGACCCAGTACTTC. This encodes CASRWTGGGTQYF.